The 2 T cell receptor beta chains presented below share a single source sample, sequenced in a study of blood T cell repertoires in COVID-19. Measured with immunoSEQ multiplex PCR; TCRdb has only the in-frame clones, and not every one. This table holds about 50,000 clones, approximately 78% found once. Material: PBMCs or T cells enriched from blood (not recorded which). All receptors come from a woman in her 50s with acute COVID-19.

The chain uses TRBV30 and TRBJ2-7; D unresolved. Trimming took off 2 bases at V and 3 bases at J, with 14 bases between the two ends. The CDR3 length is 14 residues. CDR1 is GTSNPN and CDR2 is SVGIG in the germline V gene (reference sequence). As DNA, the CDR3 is TGTGCCTGGAGTATCGGGTTGATGGGCTACGAGCAGTACTTC. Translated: CAWSIGLMGYEQYF.

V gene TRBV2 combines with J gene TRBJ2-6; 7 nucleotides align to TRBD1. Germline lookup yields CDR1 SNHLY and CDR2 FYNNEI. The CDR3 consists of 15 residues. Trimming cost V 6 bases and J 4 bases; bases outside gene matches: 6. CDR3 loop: CASSRTGVGANVLTF. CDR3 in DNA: TGTGCCAGCAGCCGCACAGGGGTCGGGGCCAACGTCCTGACTTTC.